This paragraph reports one T cell receptor (beta chain). This specimen belongs to a study of control samples from healthy donors and cancer patients. TCRdb's table, derived via immunoSEQ multiplex PCR, lists solely in-frame clones and lacks some. There are 150,000 or so clones in the sample; about 86% occur only once, and around 1.6% lies in the top ten. The CDR3 covers 15 residues. Germline CDR1 is SNHLY and CDR2 is FYNNEI. V lost 3 bases and J lost 5; bases outside the gene matches: 7. Sequenced input: blood. The chain combines TRBV2 with TRBJ2-4; 7 nucleotides agree with TRBD1. The TCR originated in a young man in good health. CDR3 loop: CASSERIGQENIQYF. CDR3 bases: TGTGCCAGCAGTGAGCGGATCGGACAGGAAAACATTCAGTACTTC.